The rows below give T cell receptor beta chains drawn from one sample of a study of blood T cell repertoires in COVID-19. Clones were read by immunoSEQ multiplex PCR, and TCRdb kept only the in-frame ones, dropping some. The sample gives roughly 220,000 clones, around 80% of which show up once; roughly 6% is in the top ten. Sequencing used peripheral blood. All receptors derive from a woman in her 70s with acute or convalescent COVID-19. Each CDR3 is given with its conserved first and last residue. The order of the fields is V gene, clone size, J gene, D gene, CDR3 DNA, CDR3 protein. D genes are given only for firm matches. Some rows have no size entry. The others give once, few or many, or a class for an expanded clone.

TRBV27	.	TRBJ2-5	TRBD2	TGTGCCAGCATGGGACTAGCGGGATACCAAGAGACCCAGTACTTC	CASMGLAGYQETQYF
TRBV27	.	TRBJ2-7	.	TGTGCCAGCAGTTTATTAGACAGCTCCTACGAGCAGTACTTC	CASSLLDSSYEQYF
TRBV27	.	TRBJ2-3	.	TGTGCCACCGGGAACGATGGGAGCACAGATACGCAGTATTTT	CATGNDGSTDTQYF
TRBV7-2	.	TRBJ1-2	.	TGTGCCAGCAGCTTAGCAGGGGACTATGGCTACACCTTC	CASSLAGDYGYTF
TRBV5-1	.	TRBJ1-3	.	TGCGCCAGCAGCTTAAACGGTGGCTCTGGAAACACCATATATTTT	CASSLNGGSGNTIYF
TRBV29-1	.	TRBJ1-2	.	TGCAGCGGCGGTGGGGGGTCCAATGGCTACACCTTC	CSGGGGSNGYTF
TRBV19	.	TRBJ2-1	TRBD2	TGTGCCAGTAGTATAGAGGCTAGCGGGGTTTCTGAGCAGTTCTTC	CASSIEASGVSEQFF
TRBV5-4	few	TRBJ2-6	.	TGTGCCAGCAGCCCCCTAGGCGGGGCCAACGTCCTGACTTTC	CASSPLGGANVLTF
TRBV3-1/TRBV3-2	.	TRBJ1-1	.	TGTGCCAGCAGCCAAGGAGATATGAACACTGAAGCTTTCTTT	CASSQGDMNTEAFF
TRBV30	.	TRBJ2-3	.	TGTGCCTGGAGTGCGGCTAGCGGCACAGATACGCAGTATTTT	CAWSAASGTDTQYF
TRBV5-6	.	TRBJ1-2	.	TGTGCCAGCACCCTTGGCCGAGGGAACTATGGCTACACCTTC	CASTLGRGNYGYTF
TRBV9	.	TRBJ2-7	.	TGTGCCAGCAGCGTAGATAGCGGCCCCTACGAGCAGTACTTC	CASSVDSGPYEQYF
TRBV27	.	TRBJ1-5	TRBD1	TGTGCCAGCAGATTAGGGACAGGGGGCAATCAGCCCCAGCATTTT	CASRLGTGGNQPQHF
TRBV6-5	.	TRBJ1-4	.	TGTGCCAGCAGTTCCCAGGGGCGCGTCGGTGAAAAACTGTTTTTT	CASSSQGRVGEKLFF
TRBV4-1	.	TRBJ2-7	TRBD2	TGCGCCAGCAGCGACGGACTAGCGGGAGGACGGCTCTCCTACGAGCAGTACTTC	CASSDGLAGGRLSYEQYF
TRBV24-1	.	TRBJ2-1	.	TGTGCCACCAGTGAACAGCAAAACTACAATGAGCAGTTCTTC	CATSEQQNYNEQFF
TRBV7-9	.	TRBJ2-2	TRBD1	TGTGCCAGCACCGACGGACAGGCGGTCGAATTCACCGGGGAGCTGTTTTTT	CASTDGQAVEFTGELFF
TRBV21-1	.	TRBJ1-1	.	TGTGCCCGCCTCGCCGGGCTGGAGGGAGCTTTCTTT	CARLAGLEGAFF
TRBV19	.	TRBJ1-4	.	TGTGCCAGTAGCCGGCTCGTGGCAGCAGGGCTGGATGAAAAACTGTTTTTT	CASSRLVAAGLDEKLFF
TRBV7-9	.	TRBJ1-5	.	TGTGCCAGCAGCTCGCCCCCCCTCGGGCAGCCCCAGCATTTT	CASSSPPLGQPQHF
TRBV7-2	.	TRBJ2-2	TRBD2	TGTGCCAGCAGGGGACTAGCGGCCACCGGGGAGCTGTTTTTT	CASRGLAATGELFF
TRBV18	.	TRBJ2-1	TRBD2	TGTGCCAGCTCACCAGGGACTAGCGGGAGGGCCACTCAGTCCTACAATGAGCAGTTCTTC	CASSPGTSGRATQSYNEQFF
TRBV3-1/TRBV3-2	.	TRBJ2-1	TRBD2	TGTGCCAGCAGCCAAGTCGGGACTAGCGGGGTATACAATGAGCAGTTCTTC	CASSQVGTSGVYNEQFF
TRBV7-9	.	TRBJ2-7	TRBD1	TGTGCCAGCAGCGCCTGGGACAGGGGTAACGAGCAGTACTTC	CASSAWDRGNEQYF
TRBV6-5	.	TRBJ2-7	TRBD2	TGTGCCAGCAGGGCTAGCGGGAGACGATTGCGGGAGCAGTACTTC	CASRASGRRLREQYF
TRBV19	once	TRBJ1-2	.	TGTGCCAGTAGTATCGGGGGGCAATGGAACTATGGCTACACCTTC	CASSIGGQWNYGYTF
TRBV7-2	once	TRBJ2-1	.	TGTGCCAGCAGCTTATTCTCTGCGGGATTGGATGAGCAGTTCTTC	CASSLFSAGLDEQFF
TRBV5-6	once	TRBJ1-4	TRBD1	TGTGCCAGCAGAGGACAGGGGGGACAGAGTGAAAAACTGTTTTTT	CASRGQGGQSEKLFF
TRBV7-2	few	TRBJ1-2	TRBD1	TGTGCCAGCAGCTTAGTCGCAGGGGGTCTGACGGGTGGCTACACCTTC	CASSLVAGGLTGGYTF
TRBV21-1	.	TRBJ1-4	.	TGTGCCAGCAGCAAAGGGGGGCAGGGTGAAAAACTGTTTTTT	CASSKGGQGEKLFF
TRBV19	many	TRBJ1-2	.	TGTGCCAGTAACAGGGATGGGTATGGCTACACCTTC	CASNRDGYGYTF
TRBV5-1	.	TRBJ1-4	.	TGCGCCAGCAGCTTAGGCGGGGGACATGAAAAACTGTTTTTT	CASSLGGGHEKLFF
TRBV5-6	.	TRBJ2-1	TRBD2	TGTGCCAGCAGCTTGGCCAGAGCGGGAGTCGATGAGCAGTTCTTC	CASSLARAGVDEQFF
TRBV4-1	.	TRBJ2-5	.	TGCGCCAGCAGCCGCGGGACTTCCATACAAGAGACCCAGTACTTC	CASSRGTSIQETQYF
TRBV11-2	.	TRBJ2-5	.	TGTGCCAGCAGCTTCGGCGAACGGGGGACCCAGTACTTC	CASSFGERGTQYF
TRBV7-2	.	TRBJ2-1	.	TGTGCCAGCAGCTGGCGGAGTCCTTACAATGAGCAGTTCTTC	CASSWRSPYNEQFF
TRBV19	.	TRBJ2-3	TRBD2	TGTGCCAGTAGTATAGCTCTGGCGGGAGGTGCAGATACGCAGTATTTT	CASSIALAGGADTQYF
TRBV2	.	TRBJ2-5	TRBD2	TGTGCCAGCAGTGAATTTGGTAGCGGGAGGACGACCCAGTACTTC	CASSEFGSGRTTQYF
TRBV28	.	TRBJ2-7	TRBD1	TGTGCCATTAGGGGGCAGACCCCCTACGAGCAGTACTTC	CAIRGQTPYEQYF
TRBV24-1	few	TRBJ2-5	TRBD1	TGTGCCACCCAGGGGGTGGGGGAGACCCAGTACTTC	CATQGVGETQYF